These T cell receptor beta chains were read from a single sample in a study of blood T cell repertoires in COVID-19. Sequenced by immunoSEQ multiplex PCR; TCRdb stores in-frame clones only, minus some. The sample contains roughly 350,000 clones, over 75% of which appear only once. The sample taken for sequencing was peripheral blood. The receptor source for this set is a woman aged 25-40 years with COVID-19, enrolled during active disease. CDR3s include the opening cysteine and the closing phenylalanine or tryptophan. A D gene is named only where the DNA matches it firmly. Some rows have no size entry. The others give once, few or many, or a class for an expanded clone.

V: TRBV7-2
J: TRBJ2-5
D: TRBD1
size: few
DNA: TGTGCCAGCAGCTTAGACGAGGGACAGAAAGAGACCCAGTACTTC
CDR3: CASSLDEGQKETQYF

V: TRBV7-3
J: TRBJ2-7
D: NA
size: NA
DNA: TGTGCCAGCAGCGTTCAAGGCGGCTCCTACGAGCAGTACTTC
CDR3: CASSVQGGSYEQYF

V: TRBV11-2
J: TRBJ2-7
D: NA
size: NA
DNA: TGTGCCAGCAGCCTAACTCCCGGGAGGACAGCCGAGCAGTACTTC
CDR3: CASSLTPGRTAEQYF

V: TRBV2
J: TRBJ2-1
D: NA
size: NA
DNA: TGTGCCAGCAGTGAATCGGTCTCTGCCGCGAACAATGAGCAGTTCTTC
CDR3: CASSESVSAANNEQFF

V: TRBV6-5
J: TRBJ1-2
D: NA
size: NA
DNA: TGTGCCAGCACAGGGGCGGATGGCTACACCTTC
CDR3: CASTGADGYTF

V: TRBV19
J: TRBJ2-1
D: NA
size: NA
DNA: TGTGCCAGTAGTATAGACGGGACTCCATACAATGAGCAGTTCTTC
CDR3: CASSIDGTPYNEQFF

V: TRBV10-3
J: TRBJ2-7
D: TRBD1
size: NA
DNA: TGTGCCATCAGTGAACAGGGACAGGGGACCGCGCAGTACTTC
CDR3: CAISEQGQGTAQYF

V: TRBV4-1
J: TRBJ1-1
D: NA
size: NA
DNA: TGCGCCAGCAGCCAGGGTCGAGGAGCTTTCTTT
CDR3: CASSQGRGAFF

V: TRBV24-1
J: TRBJ2-5
D: NA
size: NA
DNA: TGTGCCACCAGTGATTTAAGGCAGGGAGGCCAAGAGACCCAGTACTTC
CDR3: CATSDLRQGGQETQYF

V: TRBV5-8
J: TRBJ2-7
D: TRBD1
size: once
DNA: TGTGCCAGCAGCTTGCCGGGACAGGGCCCTTACGAGCAGTACTTC
CDR3: CASSLPGQGPYEQYF

V: TRBV19
J: TRBJ2-1
D: NA
size: NA
DNA: TGTGCCAGTAGTATCAGGACCGGGCCAGGCCCGGTGGGGCAGCAGTTCTTC
CDR3: CASSIRTGPGPVGQQFF

V: TRBV9
J: TRBJ2-1
D: TRBD1
size: NA
DNA: TGTGCCAGCAGCGTCCTTTCCGGGACAGGGGGCTTCAATGAGCAGTTCTTC
CDR3: CASSVLSGTGGFNEQFF

V: TRBV29-1
J: TRBJ2-5
D: TRBD2
size: NA
DNA: TGCAGCGTCCGACTAGCGGGACTGGAGACCCAGTACTTC
CDR3: CSVRLAGLETQYF

V: TRBV19
J: TRBJ2-3
D: NA
size: once
DNA: TGTGCCAGTAGCAATTATGATACTAGAGGCGATACGCAGTATTTT
CDR3: CASSNYDTRGDTQYF

V: TRBV5-5
J: TRBJ2-7
D: NA
size: NA
DNA: TGTGCCAGCAGAAAACCAGGGGGGCCTAGGGAGCAGTACTTC
CDR3: CASRKPGGPREQYF

V: TRBV4-1
J: TRBJ2-1
D: TRBD2
size: NA
DNA: TGCGCCAGCAGCCAAGAGGAGGGTAGCCGGGCGGGAGAACGGAATGAGCAGTTCTTC
CDR3: CASSQEEGSRAGERNEQFF

V: TRBV4-1
J: TRBJ2-2
D: TRBD2
size: NA
DNA: TGCGCCACCGGACTAGCGGGAGGGAACACCGGGGAGCTGTTTTTT
CDR3: CATGLAGGNTGELFF

V: TRBV5-1
J: TRBJ2-7
D: NA
size: NA
DNA: TGCGCCAGCAGCCTGGTGGCAGGCTACGAGCAGTACTTC
CDR3: CASSLVAGYEQYF

V: TRBV29-1
J: TRBJ2-2
D: NA
size: once
DNA: TGCAGCGTCCAAACGGGTCCGCCCTGGCCCGGGGAGCTGTTTTTT
CDR3: CSVQTGPPWPGELFF

V: TRBV2
J: TRBJ2-6
D: NA
size: NA
DNA: TGTGCCAGCAGTGAGCCAGGGTGGGGGGCCAACGTCCTGACTTTC
CDR3: CASSEPGWGANVLTF

V: TRBV5-4
J: TRBJ1-5
D: TRBD1
size: NA
DNA: TGTGCCAGCGCATCCGAACCAGGGGGTCAGCCCCAGCATTTT
CDR3: CASASEPGGQPQHF

V: TRBV24-1
J: TRBJ2-5
D: NA
size: NA
DNA: TGTGCCACCACAGGTGAGACCCAGTACTTC
CDR3: CATTGETQYF

V: TRBV6-5
J: TRBJ2-5
D: NA
size: NA
DNA: TGTGCCAGCAGTTACGGGGGCAGGGGATTGGAGACCCAGTACTTC
CDR3: CASSYGGRGLETQYF

V: TRBV28
J: TRBJ2-1
D: TRBD2
size: NA
DNA: TGTGCCAGCAGTTTATTGCGGGAGGGGCAGTTCTTC
CDR3: CASSLLREGQFF

V: TRBV14
J: TRBJ2-7
D: NA
size: once
DNA: TGTGCCAGCAGCCAAGGCTGGGGACTTATCTCCTACGAGCAGTACTTC
CDR3: CASSQGWGLISYEQYF

V: TRBV30
J: TRBJ2-7
D: TRBD1
size: NA
DNA: TGTGCCTGGAGTGTAACCCTACAGGGGACCGAGCAGTACTTC
CDR3: CAWSVTLQGTEQYF

V: TRBV18
J: TRBJ2-3
D: TRBD2
size: NA
DNA: TGTGCCAGCTCACCACAGAGGCTAGCGGCAAGCACAGATACGCAGTATTTT
CDR3: CASSPQRLAASTDTQYF

V: TRBV2
J: TRBJ1-1
D: NA
size: NA
DNA: TGTGCCAGCCCCCTAAAGGGGCTCACTGAAGCTTTCTTT
CDR3: CASPLKGLTEAFF

V: TRBV29-1
J: TRBJ2-5
D: NA
size: NA
DNA: TGCAGCGCGGGGTTCTTGGAGACCCAGTACTTC
CDR3: CSAGFLETQYF

V: TRBV15
J: TRBJ2-7
D: TRBD2
size: NA
DNA: TGTGCCACTTCTGCGGGAGGTATCGAGCAGTACTTC
CDR3: CATSAGGIEQYF

V: TRBV4-2
J: TRBJ2-1
D: TRBD2
size: NA
DNA: TGTGCCAGCAGCCAAGGGGCTAGCGGGAGGCCCTCCTACAATGAGCAGTTCTTC
CDR3: CASSQGASGRPSYNEQFF

V: TRBV6-1
J: TRBJ1-1
D: TRBD1
size: many
DNA: TGTGCCAGCAGTGAAGACAGGGGGCAGGAAGCTTTCTTT
CDR3: CASSEDRGQEAFF

V: TRBV11-1
J: TRBJ2-7
D: NA
size: once
DNA: TGTGCCAGCAGCAACTTCATAAGAGCAGGGGCCTACGAGCAGTACTTC
CDR3: CASSNFIRAGAYEQYF

V: TRBV4-3
J: TRBJ2-1
D: NA
size: NA
DNA: TGCGCCAGCAGCCAAGGCGGAGGGCCTAATGAGCAGTTCTTC
CDR3: CASSQGGGPNEQFF

V: TRBV6-5
J: TRBJ1-1
D: TRBD1
size: NA
DNA: TGTGCCAGCAGGGGGGGACAGTACACTGAAGCTTTCTTT
CDR3: CASRGGQYTEAFF

V: TRBV5-1
J: TRBJ2-7
D: TRBD1
size: NA
DNA: TGCGCCAGCAGCCCCCTGAGGGCAGGGGGCTTGGAAGAGCAGTACTTC
CDR3: CASSPLRAGGLEEQYF

V: TRBV5-1
J: TRBJ1-4
D: TRBD1
size: few
DNA: TGCGCCAGCAGCTCGAAGGGACAGGGGGCGAATGATGAAAAACTGTTTTTT
CDR3: CASSSKGQGANDEKLFF

V: TRBV9
J: TRBJ1-3
D: NA
size: NA
DNA: TGTGCCAGCAGCGTAGGCGGGGCAGCTGGAAACACCATATATTTT
CDR3: CASSVGGAAGNTIYF

V: TRBV28
J: TRBJ1-5
D: NA
size: NA
DNA: TGTGCCAGCAGCCAGACAGCAAATATCAATCAGCCCCAGCATTTT
CDR3: CASSQTANINQPQHF

V: TRBV4-2
J: TRBJ1-5
D: TRBD1
size: NA
DNA: TGTGCCAGCAGCCAAGTCTCGACAGGGATGGGACAGCCCCAGCATTTT
CDR3: CASSQVSTGMGQPQHF

V: TRBV19
J: TRBJ1-1
D: NA
size: NA
DNA: TGTGCCAGTAGTCCCATCAGGGGTCAAGGCATGAACACTGAAGCTTTCTTT
CDR3: CASSPIRGQGMNTEAFF

V: TRBV10-1
J: TRBJ2-5
D: TRBD1
size: NA
DNA: TGCGCCAGCAGTGGGGACAGGCAAGAGACCCAGTACTTC
CDR3: CASSGDRQETQYF

V: TRBV5-1
J: TRBJ2-2
D: TRBD2
size: NA
DNA: TGCGCCAGCAGCTCGAGACTAGCGGGTCGGACCGGGGAGCTGTTTTTT
CDR3: CASSSRLAGRTGELFF

V: TRBV18
J: TRBJ1-3
D: TRBD1
size: NA
DNA: TGTGCCAGCTCACCCGGGACAGGGCAAGGAAACACCATATATTTT
CDR3: CASSPGTGQGNTIYF

V: TRBV18
J: TRBJ2-7
D: TRBD1
size: NA
DNA: TGTGCCAGCTCACAGGGACAGGGTGTGAACGAGCAGTACTTC
CDR3: CASSQGQGVNEQYF

V: TRBV18
J: TRBJ1-6
D: TRBD1
size: few
DNA: TGTGCCAGCTCTCGCTCGGGACAGGGGGCCTCACCCCTCCACTTT
CDR3: CASSRSGQGASPLHF

V: TRBV19
J: TRBJ1-5
D: NA
size: NA
DNA: TGTGCCAGTACCCTTATGCCGAGGAGTCTCAATCAGCCCCAGCATTTT
CDR3: CASTLMPRSLNQPQHF

V: TRBV5-5
J: TRBJ2-5
D: TRBD1
size: NA
DNA: TGTGCCAGCAGCTTAACATCCGGGACAGGCGGGGAGACCCAGTACTTC
CDR3: CASSLTSGTGGETQYF